The rows below give T cell receptor beta chains drawn from one sample of a study of OX40 agonist ivuxolimab in advanced cancers. Only in-frame clones appear in the TCRdb table, and some are missing; sequencing was by immunoSEQ multiplex PCR. The sample has tens of thousands of clones; 87% are singletons. Sequences were derived from CD4+ or CD8+ T cells sorted from blood, sampled in a trial of the OX40 agonist ivuxolimab. The receptors were sampled from an adult with an advanced solid tumor such as melanoma, head and neck, liver or kidney cancer. CDR3s include the opening cysteine and the closing phenylalanine or tryptophan. D genes are given only for firm matches.

D gene: TRBD2
V gene: TRBV19
J gene: TRBJ2-5
CDR3 protein: CASSMGRGEETQYF
CDR3 DNA: TGTGCCAGTAGTATGGGACGGGGGGAAGAGACCCAGTACTTC

D gene: .
V gene: TRBV7-8
J gene: TRBJ2-2
CDR3 protein: CASSPPRGLGDTGELFF
CDR3 DNA: TGTGCCAGCAGCCCTCCCCGGGGGTTGGGAGACACCGGGGAGCTGTTTTTT

D gene: .
V gene: TRBV30
J gene: TRBJ2-5
CDR3 protein: CAWSETGETQYF
CDR3 DNA: TGTGCCTGGAGTGAGACAGGCGAGACCCAGTACTTC

D gene: TRBD2
V gene: TRBV9
J gene: TRBJ2-1
CDR3 protein: CASSVGTSGTNEQFF
CDR3 DNA: TGTGCCAGCAGCGTCGGGACTAGCGGGACGAATGAGCAGTTCTTC

D gene: TRBD1
V gene: TRBV10-1
J gene: TRBJ2-2
CDR3 protein: CASKSGQGAVGELFF
CDR3 DNA: TGCGCCAGCAAATCGGGACAGGGGGCGGTCGGGGAGCTGTTTTTT

D gene: .
V gene: TRBV7-3
J gene: TRBJ2-5
CDR3 protein: CASSATVQETQYF
CDR3 DNA: TGTGCCAGCAGCGCGACAGTACAAGAGACCCAGTACTTC

D gene: .
V gene: TRBV5-1
J gene: TRBJ2-2
CDR3 protein: CASSLDTGNTGELFF
CDR3 DNA: TGCGCCAGCAGCTTGGATACAGGGAACACCGGGGAGCTGTTTTTT

D gene: .
V gene: TRBV30
J gene: TRBJ1-4
CDR3 protein: CAWGGFEKLFF
CDR3 DNA: TGTGCCTGGGGGGGATTTGAAAAACTGTTTTTT

D gene: TRBD1
V gene: TRBV19
J gene: TRBJ2-2
CDR3 protein: CASRVQGDTGELFF
CDR3 DNA: TGTGCCAGTAGAGTACAGGGGGACACCGGGGAGCTGTTTTTT

D gene: .
V gene: TRBV7-9
J gene: TRBJ2-3
CDR3 protein: CASSARTRTSPDTQYF
CDR3 DNA: TGTGCCAGCAGCGCCCGGACTCGGACCTCCCCAGATACGCAGTATTTT

D gene: .
V gene: TRBV6-6
J gene: TRBJ2-5
CDR3 protein: CASNKPGEGETQYF
CDR3 DNA: TGTGCCAGCAACAAACCCGGGGAAGGGGAGACCCAGTACTTC

D gene: TRBD1
V gene: TRBV19
J gene: TRBJ2-7
CDR3 protein: CASSRDRGQDEQYF
CDR3 DNA: TGTGCCAGTAGCCGGGACAGGGGCCAAGACGAGCAGTACTTC

D gene: .
V gene: TRBV7-2
J gene: TRBJ2-7
CDR3 protein: CASSLVAYEQYF
CDR3 DNA: TGTGCCAGCAGCTTAGTCGCGTACGAGCAGTACTTC

D gene: .
V gene: TRBV2
J gene: TRBJ1-2
CDR3 protein: CASRQGQTNYGYTF
CDR3 DNA: TGTGCCAGCAGACAAGGACAGACTAACTATGGCTACACCTTC

D gene: .
V gene: TRBV19
J gene: TRBJ1-2
CDR3 protein: CASSIIPYGARGYTF
CDR3 DNA: TGTGCCAGTAGTATAATTCCGTATGGGGCTCGGGGCTACACCTTC

D gene: .
V gene: TRBV10-3
J gene: TRBJ2-5
CDR3 protein: CAISEYGAGETQYF
CDR3 DNA: TGTGCCATCAGTGAATATGGGGCGGGGGAGACCCAGTACTTC

D gene: .
V gene: TRBV5-1
J gene: TRBJ2-5
CDR3 protein: CASSPGTDFQETQYF
CDR3 DNA: TGCGCCAGCAGCCCCGGGACGGACTTCCAAGAGACCCAGTACTTC

D gene: .
V gene: TRBV9
J gene: TRBJ2-5
CDR3 protein: CASSNRRSPQYF
CDR3 DNA: TGTGCCAGCAGCAACCGTCGCTCCCCCCAGTACTTC

D gene: TRBD2
V gene: TRBV5-1
J gene: TRBJ2-2
CDR3 protein: CASSWATGLGGTGELFF
CDR3 DNA: TGCGCCAGCAGCTGGGCGACGGGACTAGGTGGCACCGGGGAGCTGTTTTTT

D gene: .
V gene: TRBV10-3
J gene: TRBJ2-7
CDR3 protein: CALGGGTEQYF
CDR3 DNA: TGTGCCTTAGGGGGGGGGACCGAGCAGTACTTC

D gene: .
V gene: TRBV7-3
J gene: TRBJ1-1
CDR3 protein: CASSPRVSLRNTEAFF
CDR3 DNA: TGTGCCAGCAGCCCCCGGGTGAGCTTACGGAACACTGAAGCTTTCTTT

D gene: .
V gene: TRBV29-1
J gene: TRBJ2-2
CDR3 protein: CSVSTQGPNTGELFF
CDR3 DNA: TGCAGCGTCTCAACCCAGGGTCCGAACACCGGGGAGCTGTTTTTT

D gene: TRBD1
V gene: TRBV5-1
J gene: TRBJ1-2
CDR3 protein: CASSLDNRGLSYGYTF
CDR3 DNA: TGCGCCAGCAGCTTGGATAACAGGGGCCTTTCCTATGGCTACACCTTC

D gene: .
V gene: TRBV4-3
J gene: TRBJ1-2
CDR3 protein: CASSQETGDYGYTF
CDR3 DNA: TGCGCCAGCAGCCAAGAGACAGGCGACTATGGCTACACCTTC

D gene: .
V gene: TRBV29-1
J gene: TRBJ2-1
CDR3 protein: CSVPHNPSSYNEQFF
CDR3 DNA: TGCAGCGTGCCCCATAATCCTTCCTCCTACAATGAGCAGTTCTTC

D gene: TRBD1
V gene: TRBV5-1
J gene: TRBJ2-7
CDR3 protein: CASAQGVGEQYF
CDR3 DNA: TGCGCCAGCGCCCAGGGGGTGGGCGAGCAGTACTTC

D gene: .
V gene: TRBV19
J gene: TRBJ1-1
CDR3 protein: CASSTHPFWTEAFF
CDR3 DNA: TGTGCCAGTAGTACGCACCCTTTCTGGACTGAAGCTTTCTTT

D gene: .
V gene: TRBV9
J gene: TRBJ1-1
CDR3 protein: CASSVNRNTEAFF
CDR3 DNA: TGTGCCAGCAGCGTGAACAGGAACACTGAAGCTTTCTTT

D gene: TRBD1
V gene: TRBV5-1
J gene: TRBJ1-1
CDR3 protein: CASSWTGGDEAFF
CDR3 DNA: TGCGCCAGCAGCTGGACAGGGGGCGATGAAGCTTTCTTT